This TCR beta chain was documented in a study of cytomegalovirus exposure and HLA in healthy donors. Study-wide points: TCR beta V- and J-gene trimming was later associated with a missense DCLRE1C variant. Roughly even sequencing depth across donors was the assumption behind the presence/absence analyses. The likely origin of a cluster of highly shared sequence variants was a sequencing artifact.

Worth noting for this clone: Its antigen is as yet unknown.

PCR used 60 Vbeta primers and 13 Jbeta primers. Profiled with immunoSEQ multiplex PCR; TCRdb holds only in-frame clones, not every one. Here the sample spans about 100,000 clones, around 83% being singletons. The length of the CDR3 is 15 residues. The J segment lost 5 bases and the V segment lost 5 bases, leaving 11 bases of the junction unmatched. Germline V CDR1 and CDR2: SGHNT, YENEEA. At sampling all donors were nominally healthy, likely with unrecorded immune exposures. The chain joins TRBV11-3 to TRBJ2-7, with TRBD1 matching 8 bases. Material: PBMCs. The TCR sequence derives from a man aged 25 to 40 in good health and CMV-seronegative. The CDR3, as DNA: TGTGCCAGCAGCCCTGGACAGGGACCTACTGACGAGCAGTACTTC. Translation gives CASSPGQGPTDEQYF.